The 10 T cell receptor beta chains listed next were all sequenced from one sample in a study of control samples from healthy donors and cancer patients. This table comes from immunoSEQ multiplex PCR, and its TCRdb copy is limited to in-frame clones, with some not included. The sample lists roughly 120,000 clones; 85% to 95% were seen once. The sample was blood. These receptors were taken from a man between 25 and 39 years old in good health.

The chain recombines TRBV27 with TRBJ2-6; D uncertain. The V and J ends lost 5 bases and 0 bases respectively, with 17 bases between them. Germline values: CDR1 MNHEY, CDR2 SMNVEV (reference sequence). This CDR3 is 18 amino acids long. The DNA of the CDR3 is TGTGCCAGCAGTCCTACCTCACAGCCCCTCTCTGGGGCCAACGTCCTGACTTTC. Its protein is CASSPTSQPLSGANVLTF.

The V and J genes are TRBV3-1 (or the pseudogene TRBV3-2) and TRBJ1-5, with D perhaps matching TRBD1 (6 bases). This CDR3 has 17 amino acids. From germline, CDR1 is LGHDT and CDR2 YNNKEL (reference sequence). V was cut by 3 bases and J by 0 bases, with 15 bases left in between. CDR3 nucleotide sequence: TGTGCCAGCAGCCAGGGGATAGGGGGGGATAGCAATCAGCCCCAGCATTTT. Translating it yields CASSQGIGGDSNQPQHF.

Concerning this clone itself: Its ends do not fully match the called genes, so a read error is possible. This chain connects TRBV20-1 to TRBJ1-2; D unclear. The CDR3 sequence is 10 residues long. Germline CDR1 and CDR2: DFQATT and SNEGSKA (reference sequence). The CDR3 loop reads CSARAGGYTF. The CDR3 nucleotides read TGCAGTGCTAGGGCGGGTGGCTATACCTTC.

J is TRBJ2-7 and V is TRBV5-1; D remains ambiguous. The CDR3 runs to 19 residues. The germline V gene has CDR1 SGHRS and CDR2 YFSETQ. V gave up 0 bases and J gave up 0 bases, with 22 bases separating them. Here the CDR3 DNA reads TGCGCCAGCAGCTTGGGTTGGCCACGGAAACGCTACAACTCCTACGAGCAGTACTTC. Translating it yields CASSLGWPRKRYNSYEQYF.

V gene TRBV10-2 combines with J gene TRBJ1-4; 7 bases line up with TRBD1. Germline CDR1 reads WSHSY; CDR2 reads SAAADI. CDR3 length: 14 residues. J gave up 4 bases and V 8 bases, and 7 bases lay outside the gene matches. The CDR3: CASGSGGNNEKLFF. CDR3 in DNA: TGCGCCAGCGGTTCAGGGGGGAATAATGAAAAACTGTTTTTT.

The rearrangement joins TRBV29-1 to TRBJ1-1; 11 bases align to TRBD1. Trimming at V came to 6 bases and at J to 5 bases, leaving 11 bases not matched to a gene. Looked up from germline, CDR1 is SQVTM and CDR2 is ANQGSEA. CDR3 length: 15 residues. In DNA form, the CDR3 reads TGCAGCGTCAGCGCAGGGACAGGGGGGTTGACTGAAGCTTTCTTT. It is translated as CSVSAGTGGLTEAFF. Based on the CDR3 plus reference TRBV29-1 and TRBJ1-1, the full variable domain is SAVISQKPSRDICQRGTSLTIQCQVDSQVTMMFWYRQQPGQSLTLIATANQGSEATYESGFVIDKFPISRPNLTFSTLTVSNMSPEDSSIYLCSVSAGTGGLTEAFFGQGTRLTVV.

This rearrangement joins TRBV7-9 to TRBJ2-3, with no clear D. V lost 3 bases and J lost 2, with 0 bases in between. This CDR3 comprises 11 residues. Germline V CDR1 and CDR2: SEHNR, FQNEAQ (reference sequence). The CDR3 loop reads CASSFTDTQYF. For the CDR3, the DNA is TGTGCCAGCAGCTTCACAGATACGCAGTATTTT.

The chain employs TRBV7-2 and TRBJ1-6; perhaps TRBD1 as D (5 bases). This CDR3 spans 15 amino acids. The V gene lost 1 base and the J gene lost 5 bases, with 9 bases spanning the gap. Germline V lookup: CDR1 SGHTA, CDR2 FQGNSA. The CDR3, as DNA: TGTGCCAGCAGCTTAGGGGGACGGAATAATTCACCCCTCCACTTT. Amino acid sequence: CASSLGGRNNSPLHF.

This clone was counted once. This rearrangement joins TRBV11-2 to TRBJ1-1; perhaps TRBD1 as D (6 bases). This CDR3 is 15 amino acids long. Trimming took off 5 bases at V and 11 bases at J, with 24 bases between the two ends. Germline V lookup: CDR1 SGHAT, CDR2 FQNNGV. The DNA of the CDR3 is TGTGCCAGCAGCCCTTCGGTGGGAGGGGGTGGGTATGCTTTCTTT. Its translation is CASSPSVGGGGYAFF.

This clone has only a few counts. The CDR3 reads CASSQWTVNSPLHF. The DNA of the CDR3 is TGCGCCAGCAGCCAATGGACAGTAAATTCACCCCTCCACTTT. The chain links TRBV4-1 to TRBJ1-6, with D tentatively TRBD1 (6 bases). Germline loops: CDR1 MGHRA, CDR2 YSYEKL. V was trimmed by 2 bases and J by 7 bases, leaving 9 bases between them. The length of the CDR3 is 14 residues.